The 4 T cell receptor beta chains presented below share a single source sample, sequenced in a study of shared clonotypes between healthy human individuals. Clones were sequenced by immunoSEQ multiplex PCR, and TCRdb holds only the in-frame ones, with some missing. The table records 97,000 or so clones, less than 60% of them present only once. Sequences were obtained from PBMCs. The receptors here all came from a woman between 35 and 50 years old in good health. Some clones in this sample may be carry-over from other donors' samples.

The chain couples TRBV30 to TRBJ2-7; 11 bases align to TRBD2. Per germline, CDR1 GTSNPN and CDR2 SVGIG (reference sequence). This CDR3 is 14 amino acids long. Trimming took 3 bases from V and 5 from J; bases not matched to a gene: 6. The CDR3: CAWSRLAGLNEQYF. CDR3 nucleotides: TGTGCCTGGAGCAGACTAGCGGGGTTGAACGAGCAGTACTTC.

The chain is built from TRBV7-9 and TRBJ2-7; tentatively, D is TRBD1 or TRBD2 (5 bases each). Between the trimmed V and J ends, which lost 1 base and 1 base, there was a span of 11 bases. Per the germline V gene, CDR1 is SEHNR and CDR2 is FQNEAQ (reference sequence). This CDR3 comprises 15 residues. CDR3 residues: CASSLGREGSYEQYF. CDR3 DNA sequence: TGTGCCAGCAGCTTAGGTCGCGAGGGGTCCTACGAGCAGTACTTC.

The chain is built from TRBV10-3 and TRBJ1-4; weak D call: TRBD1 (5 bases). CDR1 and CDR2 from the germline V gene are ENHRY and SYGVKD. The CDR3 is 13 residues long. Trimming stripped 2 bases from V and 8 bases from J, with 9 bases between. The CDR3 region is CAISEQGGEKLFF. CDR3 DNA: TGTGCCATCAGTGAGCAGGGTGGGGAAAAACTGTTTTTT.

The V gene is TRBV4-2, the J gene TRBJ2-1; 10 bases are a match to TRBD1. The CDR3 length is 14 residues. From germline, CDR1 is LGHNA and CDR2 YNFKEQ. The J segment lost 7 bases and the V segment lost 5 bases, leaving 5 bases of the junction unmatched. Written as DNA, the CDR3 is TGTGCCAGCAGCTTCGACAGGGGGCCAAATGAGCAGTTCTTC. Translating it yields CASSFDRGPNEQFF.